This TCR beta chain was identified during a study of T cell responses to AZD1222 COVID-19 vaccine. General study points: Within unmutated variant regions lay the reported targets of nearly half of spike-specific TCRs. The span of vaccine-associated CD4 TCRs extended across spike, with dominance at 160-218 and 743-854.

TCRdb's table, derived via immunoSEQ multiplex PCR, lists solely in-frame clones and lacks some. The sample has 110,000 or so clones; 85% to 90% are singletons. Per germline, CDR1 SGHTA and CDR2 FQGNSA. V lost 0 bases, J lost 8 bases, and 13 bases lay in between. CDR3 size: 15 residues. On this clone itself: Antigen specificity is unknown.

Second doses were pooled across both intervals (about 4 or about 12 weeks). The clonotype was recovered from an adult who received the AZD1222 COVID-19 vaccine. The material sequenced was peripheral blood, taken 28 days after the second AZD1222 dose. The J gene is TRBJ2-2, the V gene TRBV7-2, with D possibly being TRBD2 (6 bases). CDR3 coding DNA: TGTGCCAGCAGCTTAGCTTCGTCGGGAGTTGGGGAGCTGTTTTTT. Protein product: CASSLASSGVGELFF.